The rows below give T cell receptor beta chains drawn from one sample of a study of T-cell reconstitution after alpha-beta-depleted transplantation in children. TCRdb re-called the PCR reads through MiXCR, storing one row per CDR3 protein. Of about 17,000 distinct CDR3 sequences in the sample, around 11% were seen once. The starting material was PBMCs, mostly from graft donor cells, obtained 180 days after TCRalphabeta/CD19-depleted stem cell transplant. Receptors were obtained from a boy in the first two years of life who had a stem cell transplant for Wiskott-Aldrich syndrome, so the T cells may come from the graft donor. Each CDR3 is given with its conserved first and last residue. The D gene is left open where the match is weak. Size is omitted from some rows. Given values are once, few, many or a class for expanded clones.

D	V	size	J	CDR3	DNA
.	TRBV20-1	many	TRBJ1-1	CSARDLSAEAFF	TGCAGTGCTAGAGATTTGTCCGCTGAAGCTTTCTTT
.	TRBV30	.	TRBJ1-1	CAWSGGLVGMNTEAFF	TGTGCCTGGAGTGGGGGTTTGGTTGGTATGAACACTGAAGCTTTCTTT
.	TRBV20-1	large	TRBJ2-3	CSAAGSGRADTQYF	TGCAGTGCCGCGGGTAGCGGTCGCGCAGATACGCAGTATTTT
.	TRBV5-1	few	TRBJ2-3	CASAPWGSPSTDTQYF	TGCGCCAGCGCCCCTTGGGGCAGCCCTAGCACAGATACGCAGTATTTT
.	TRBV10-1	medium-sized	TRBJ2-3	CASRQDLTDTQYF	TGCGCCAGCAGACAGGACCTCACAGATACGCAGTATTTT
TRBD2	TRBV20-1	.	TRBJ2-3	CSASGQREAVDTQYF	TGCAGTGCTAGCGGTCAGCGGGAGGCCGTGGATACGCAGTATTTT
TRBD2	TRBV5-1	.	TRBJ2-5	CASSWGLTQETQYF	TGCGCCAGCAGCTGGGGACTAACCCAAGAGACCCAGTACTTC
TRBD1	TRBV29-1	few	TRBJ2-7	CSVGRDRVGEQYF	TGCAGCGTTGGGAGGGACAGGGTAGGAGAGCAGTACTTC
.	TRBV7-9	few	TRBJ1-2	CASSPPYLTGRTF	TGTGCCAGCAGCCCCCCTTACCTGACAGGCCGAACCTTC
.	TRBV2	many	TRBJ2-1	CASSPGLSNEQFF	TGTGCCAGCAGTCCCGGGCTGTCTAATGAGCAGTTCTTC
.	TRBV5-4	many	TRBJ2-5	CASSLGQMETQYF	TGTGCCAGCAGCTTGGGACAGATGGAGACCCAGTACTTC
TRBD2	TRBV5-1	few	TRBJ2-1	CASSLAGLAIPNEQFF	TGCGCCAGCAGCTTGGCTGGACTAGCGATCCCCAATGAGCAGTTCTTC
.	TRBV5-6	many	TRBJ2-4	CASSLGVQGLAKNIQYF	TGTGCCAGCAGCTTGGGTGTTCAGGGATTAGCCAAAAACATTCAGTACTTC
.	TRBV28	many	TRBJ1-2	CASSFSPTPTLGYTF	TGTGCCAGCAGTTTCTCTCCCACTCCCACCTTAGGCTACACCTTC